This TCR beta chain was profiled in a study of early T cells in non-severe SARS-CoV-2 infection. In this sample, this clonotype turned up a few times. TCRdb recomputed calls from the 5' RACE reads with MiXCR, one row per CDR3 protein. The repertoire includes approximately 45,000 distinct CDR3 sequences, roughly 6% of them detected once, and over 10% sits in the top ten. Trimming cost V 1 base and J 3 bases, with 12 bases left between them. This CDR3 is 14 amino acids long. Germline V lookup: CDR1 DFQATT, CDR2 SNEGSKA (reference sequence). The TCR was taken from an adult who was a healthcare worker with PCR-confirmed SARS-CoV-2 infection or an uninfected control (not recorded which). V gene TRBV20-1 combines with J gene TRBJ1-2; D ambiguous. The material sequenced was whole blood. CDR3 nucleotide sequence: TGCAGTGCTAGAGCCCCGGTTGGGGACTATGGCTACACCTTC. Translating it yields CSARAPVGDYGYTF.